This TCR beta chain was retrieved from a study of Graves' ophthalmopathy and Graves' hyperthyroidism. Study-level findings and limits: In blood, most expanded thyroid clonotypes above 0.001 frequency were also detected.

This clonotype was observed at least ten times. Its antigen is unknown. Germline CDR1 and CDR2: MNHNS and SASEGT. The V and J ends lost 1 base and 7 bases respectively, with 14 bases between them. The CDR3 is made up of 15 amino acids. Scientists amplified the TCR beta CDR3 regions from RNA transcripts. HTBI primers primed a first-round RT-PCR, and a second-round multiplex PCR followed. TCRdb independently ran MiXCR on the multiplex PCR reads; one entry per CDR3 protein. The data show over 450,000 distinct CDR3 sequences, around 14% seen once. The source is a woman aged 30 to 39 with Graves' ophthalmopathy. This chain connects TRBV6-1 to TRBJ1-5; possibly TRBD1 for D (6 bases). Sequenced sample: blood. CDR3 DNA: TGTGCCAGCAGTGAAGAGTTTGCGGGGGCCCAGCCCCAGCATTTT. Its translation is CASSEEFAGAQPQHF.